The present T cell receptor beta chain was sequenced within a study of shared clonotypes between healthy human individuals. General study findings and limits: Among non-shared clonotypes, generation probabilities were lower than among those shared by all four donors. The study's rarefaction showed incomplete sorted-subset sequencing despite large depth.

About this clone: Its specificity is not known.

The method was immunoSEQ multiplex PCR; TCRdb's version includes in-frame clones alone and lacks a portion of them. Of 1,500,000 or so clones in the sample, 98% to 99% were seen once. CDR1 and CDR2 (germline): SGDLS, YYNGEE. Unmatched junction bases numbered 10, after V lost 4 bases and J lost 4 bases. The CDR3 totals 15 residues. The source is a young man in good health. The sequencing input was naive CD4+ T cells sorted from blood. The subset here: CD45RA+ positively selected. This sequence joins TRBV9 and TRBJ1-2; 7 bases are a match to TRBD1. The CDR3 DNA reads TGTGCCAGCAGCCAATCCCCGGGACAGCTCTATGGCTACACCTTC. This encodes CASSQSPGQLYGYTF.